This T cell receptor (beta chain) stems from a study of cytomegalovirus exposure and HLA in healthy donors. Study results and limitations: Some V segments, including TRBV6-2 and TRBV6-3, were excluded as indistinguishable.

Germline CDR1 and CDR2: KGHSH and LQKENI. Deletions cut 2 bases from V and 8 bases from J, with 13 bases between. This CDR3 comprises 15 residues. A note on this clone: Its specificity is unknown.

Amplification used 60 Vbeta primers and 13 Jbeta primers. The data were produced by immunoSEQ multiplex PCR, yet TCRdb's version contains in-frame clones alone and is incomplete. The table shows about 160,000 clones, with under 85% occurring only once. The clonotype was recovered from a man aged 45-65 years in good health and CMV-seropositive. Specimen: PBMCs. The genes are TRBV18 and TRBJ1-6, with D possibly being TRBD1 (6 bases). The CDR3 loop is CASSPTSGDDSPLHF. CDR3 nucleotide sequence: TGTGCCAGCTCACCAACATCAGGGGACGATTCACCCCTCCACTTT.